This paragraph covers one T cell receptor (beta chain) sequence. Its cognate antigen is unknown. The authors extracted RNA and reverse transcribed it into cDNA as the sequencing template. Clones were sequenced by immunoSEQ multiplex PCR, and TCRdb holds only the in-frame ones, with some missing. The sample consists of about 200,000 clones, 58% of them appearing once. The germline CDR1 and CDR2 sequences are SGHTA and FQGTGA. With 5 bases removed from V and 7 bases from J, the gap between germline ends came to 14 bases. This CDR3 spans 13 amino acids. The sample originates from a study of CD8+ T cells in alopecia areata. Treatment denoted: oral pan-JAK inhibitor, 5-10 mg twice daily. Study observations and caveats: While tofacitinib was given, many expanded lesional clones persisted in scalp and blood.

This sample comprised CD4+ T cells sorted from blood, obtained at week 24, from a patient treated with tofacitinib. The V gene is TRBV7-3, the J gene TRBJ1-1, with D unresolved. The source is a human donor with alopecia areata. DNA for the CDR3: TGTGCCAGCAGCGCCGAAGGGTTGGGTGAAGCTTTCTTT. Protein sequence: CASSAEGLGEAFF.